These 28 T cell receptor beta chains were all obtained from the same sample, sequenced in a study of regulatory T cells in long-lasting Graves disease. Arm-PCR of CDR3 regions with iRepertoire HTBI primers generated TCR beta libraries. Each CDR3 protein is one row after TCRdb ran MiXCR on the multiplex PCR reads. Of 350,000 to 500,000 distinct CDR3 sequences listed, around 13% are singletons. The time point was: newly diagnosed GD, antithyroid drugs for less than 3 months. PBMC RNA served as the TCR library source. The same sample was also used in a study of T cells in Graves' hyperthyroidism and ophthalmopathy.

Sequencing was performed on peripheral blood mononuclear cells (PBMCs), taken at new diagnosis, from a patient treated with antithyroid drugs. These receptors were obtained from a woman between 50 and 59 years old with Graves disease.

This clonotype has ten or more counts. The rearrangement uses TRBV5-6 and TRBJ1-2, with 8 bases lining up with TRBD1. Trimming removed 4 bases from V and 8 bases from J; junction bases left unmatched: 7. The CDR3 is 13 amino acids. Germline CDR1 is SGHDT and CDR2 is YYEEEE. This CDR3 is CASSPGQGTGYTF. Written as DNA, the CDR3 is TGTGCCAGCAGCCCAGGACAGGGAACCGGCTACACCTTC.

In this sample, this clonotype turned up many times. The rearrangement joins TRBV6-1 to TRBJ1-5; the match to TRBD1 covers 7 bases. V was pared by 6 bases and J by 0 bases, with 5 bases of the junction left unmatched. The CDR3 has 15 residues. Looked up from germline, CDR1 is MNHNS and CDR2 is SASEGT. CDR3: CASRMGQYSNQPQHF. As DNA, the CDR3 is TGTGCCAGCAGAATGGGACAGTATAGCAATCAGCCCCAGCATTTT.

This clonotype has just a few counts. This chain joins TRBV29-1 and TRBJ2-3; D gene uncertain. Trimming removed 4 bases from V and 6 bases from J, with 5 bases in between. Germline V lookup: CDR1 SQVTM, CDR2 ANQGSEA. The CDR3 loop spans 10 amino acids. CDR3 region: CSVAQDTQYF. The CDR3 coding sequence is TGCAGCGTTGCGCAGGATACGCAGTATTTT.

This chain links TRBV9 with TRBJ2-3; TRBD2 is a possible D gene (5 bases). In germline, CDR1 is SGDLS, CDR2 YYNGEE. V was shortened by 0 bases and J by 0 bases, with 8 bases between the two germline ends. The CDR3 is 15 residues long. This CDR3 is CASSVGLSSTDTQYF. The CDR3 DNA follows: TGTGCCAGCAGCGTAGGACTATCTAGCACAGATACGCAGTATTTT.

This chain links TRBV3-1 with TRBJ1-1; D not certain. V lost 5 bases to trimming and J lost 11 bases, with 12 bases between them. The CDR3 extends over 11 amino acids. CDR1 is LGHDT and CDR2 is YNNKEL in the germline V gene (reference sequence). CDR3 residues: CASSFGWVAFF. CDR3 nucleotide sequence: TGTGCCAGCAGCTTCGGCTGGGTGGCTTTCTTT.

Worth noting for this clonotype: A much larger clone differs by one base, so this may be a read error. CDR3 sequence: CASSWAGTGHSGELFF. DNA of the CDR3: TGCGCCAGCAGCTGGGCCGGGACAGGGCATAGCGGGGAGCTGTTTTTT. The chain joins TRBV5-1 to TRBJ2-2, with TRBD1 identical over 9 bases. Looked up from germline, CDR1 is SGHRS and CDR2 is YFSETQ. This CDR3 spans 16 amino acids. The V gene end was trimmed by 3 bases and the J gene end by 7 bases; junction bases not matched to a gene: 10.

This clonotype appeared many times. The V call is TRBV11-2, the J call TRBJ2-3; D unresolved. The J call may be mistaken, given a closer DNA end match to TRBJ1-5. From germline, CDR1 is SGHAT and CDR2 FQNNGV. CDR3 size: 14 residues. As DNA, the CDR3 is TGTGCCAGCAGCCCTAGCCATAACACAGATACGCAGCATTTT. It codes for CASSPSHNTDTQHF.

As for this clonotype: A read error may be the cause here, since a much bigger clone is one base away. Given the absence of the conserved phenylalanine or tryptophan at the CDR3 end, a read error is likely. The V call is TRBV2, the J call TRBJ1-5, with a tentative D call TRBD1 (6 bases). The CDR3 runs to 15 residues. V dropped 6 bases and J dropped 0 bases, with 12 bases sitting between them. CDR1 and CDR2 from the germline V gene are SNHLY and FYNNEI. The CDR3 DNA is TGTGCCAGCAGGAAGGACAGCCATAGCAATCAGCCCCAGCATTCT. Its protein is CASRKDSHSNQPQHS.

Ten or more counts support this clonotype. The gene calls are TRBV6-1 and TRBJ1-3, with D unresolved. Germline CDR1 reads MNHNS; CDR2 reads SASEGT. With 2 bases removed from V and 4 bases from J, the gap between germline ends came to 12 bases. The CDR3 contains 15 residues. CDR3 sequence (DNA): TGTGCCAGCAGTGAACAGCCAGACGTCGGAAACACCATATATTTT. Translating gives CASSEQPDVGNTIYF.

CDR3 sequence reads: CASSELAGGATDTQYF. CDR3 bases: TGTGCCAGCAGTGAATTGGCCGGGGGGGCCACAGATACGCAGTATTTT. The chain joins TRBV6-1 to TRBJ2-3, with TRBD2 identical over 8 bases. CDR3 length equals 16 residues. Germline V gene data show CDR1 as MNHNS and CDR2 as SASEGT. Germline trimming cut 2 bases from V and 2 bases from J; bases unmatched to any gene: 6.

As for this clonotype: A much bigger clone sits one base away, suggesting this may be a read error. J is TRBJ2-3 and V is TRBV5-1; D is undetermined. The germline CDR1 and CDR2 sequences are SGHRS and YFSETQ. V was pared by 5 bases and J by 0 bases, with 16 bases between. The CDR3 is 16 amino acids. The CDR3 reads CASRVGTVSSTDTQYF. CDR3 coding DNA: TGCGCCAGCAGAGTAGGCACTGTCTCTAGCACAGATACGCAGTATTTT.

This clonotype was counted a few times. This chain connects TRBV5-1 to TRBJ1-5; D is undetermined. CDR1 is SGHRS, CDR2 YFSETQ, per germline. The CDR3 runs 15 residues. The V end was cut by 0 bases, the J end by 0 bases, with 7 bases between. The CDR3 DNA sequence: TGCGCCAGCAGCTTGGATTATTATAGCAATCAGCCCCAGCATTTT. Residues: CASSLDYYSNQPQHF.

This clonotype was seen repeatedly, ten times or more. This rearrangement joins TRBV5-1 to TRBJ1-1, with 7 positions matching TRBD1. The CDR3 consists of 17 residues. CDR1 SGHRS and CDR2 YFSETQ come from the germline V gene. V lost 3 bases, J lost 0 bases, and 11 bases stayed unmatched. The CDR3 loop reads CASSYWDSVIMNTEAFF. CDR3 in DNA: TGCGCCAGCAGCTACTGGGACAGCGTCATTATGAACACTGAAGCTTTCTTT.

This clonotype has at least ten counts. CDR3 DNA sequence: TGTGCCAGCAGCTTGCGGGGGACCTACGAGCAGTACTTC. This translates into CASSLRGTYEQYF. The chain recombines TRBV11-2 with TRBJ2-7, with 7 bases aligning to TRBD2. V shed 3 bases and J 2 bases; nucleotides not matched to a gene: 1. Germline assignment: CDR1 SGHAT and CDR2 FQNNGV. The CDR3 has 13 amino acids.

In this sample, this clonotype turned up many times. V and J are TRBV28 and TRBJ2-7; 11 positions match TRBD2. From germline, CDR1 is MDHEN and CDR2 SYDVKM. V lost 5 bases and J lost 6; bases outside the gene matches: 12. This CDR3 contains 16 residues. For the CDR3, the DNA is TGTGCCAGCAGTCTAGCGGCTAGCGGGAGGTCGATCGAGCAGTACTTC. The encoded protein is CASSLAASGRSIEQYF. The full variable domain, rest sourced from reference TRBV28 and TRBJ2-7, is DVKVTQSSRYLVKRTGEKVFLECVQDMDHENMFWYRQDPGLGLRLIYFSYDVKMKEKGDIPEGYSVSREKKERFSLILESASTNQTSMYLCASSLAASGRSIEQYFGPGTRLTVT.

This clonotype was counted a few times. The chain has TRBV19 and TRBJ2-1; TRBD2 matches 11 bases. The CDR3 consists of 15 residues. The V gene end was trimmed by 4 bases and the J gene end by 8 bases; junction bases not matched to a gene: 7. Germline CDR1 is LNHDA and CDR2 is SQIVND (reference sequence). Here the CDR3 DNA reads TGTGCCAGTAGTAGTAGTAGCGGGAGGGCCTATGAGCAGTTCTTC. This sequence encodes CASSSSSGRAYEQFF. Full variable domain (missing parts from reference TRBV19 and TRBJ2-1): DGGITQSPKYLFRKEGQNVTLSCEQNLNHDAMYWYRQDPGQGLRLIYYSQIVNDFQKGDIAEGYSVSREKKESFPLTVTSAQKNPTAFYLCASSSSSGRAYEQFFGPGTRLTVL.

This clonotype was found a few times. The chain links TRBV6-1 to TRBJ2-1, with unresolved D. V lost 6 bases, J lost 4 bases, and 10 bases lay in between. The CDR3 totals 13 residues. From germline, CDR1 is MNHNS and CDR2 SASEGT. CDR3 nucleotide sequence: TGTGCCAGCAGAACCGGGCCTTACAATGAGCAGTTCTTC. It codes for CASRTGPYNEQFF.

Only a few counts were recorded for this clonotype. The chain carries TRBV25-1 and TRBJ1-1, with a weak D call TRBD1 (5 bases). This CDR3 comprises 15 residues. The germline V gene has CDR1 MGHDK and CDR2 SYGVNS. V was shortened by 4 bases and J by 2 bases, with 14 bases between the two germline ends. The CDR3 nucleotides read TGTGCCAGCAGTGTCGACTCGACAGCTAACACTGAAGCTTTCTTT. Translated: CASSVDSTANTEAFF. The variable domain in full, with the rest retrieved from reference TRBV25-1 and TRBJ1-1, is EADIYQTPRYLVIGTGKKITLECSQTMGHDKMYWYQQDPGMELHLIHYSYGVNSTEKGDLSSESTVSRIRTEHFPLTLESARPSHTSQYLCASSVDSTANTEAFFGQGTRLTVV.

This clonotype was detected many times. This chain uses TRBV10-3 with TRBJ1-6, with a tentative D call TRBD1 (6 bases). The germline V and J ends were trimmed by 6 bases and 3 bases, with 9 bases remaining between them. Germline V lookup: CDR1 ENHRY, CDR2 SYGVKD. This CDR3 contains 14 residues. The CDR3 reads CAIRRDIYNSPLHF. CDR3 DNA: TGTGCCATCAGGCGGGACATCTATAATTCACCCCTCCACTTT.

This clonotype was counted ten times or more. The rearrangement links TRBV12-3 or TRBV12-4 to TRBJ1-6; D is unclear. The length of the CDR3 is 14 residues. Trimming shortened V by 7 bases and J by 4 bases, and 11 bases separated the two germline ends. The CDR3: CASNPDGYNSPLHF. In DNA form, the CDR3 reads TGTGCCAGCAACCCGGACGGATATAATTCACCCCTCCACTTT.

This clonotype appeared a few times. The V call is TRBV2, the J call TRBJ2-7; perhaps D is TRBD1 or TRBD2 (6 bases each). Trimming stripped 7 bases from V and 7 bases from J, with 17 bases between. CDR3 length equals 13 residues. Germline CDR1 and CDR2: SNHLY and FYNNEI. Here the CDR3 reads CASIPRGVREQYF. The CDR3 coding sequence is TGTGCCAGCATCCCGAGGGGGGTGCGGGAGCAGTACTTC.

This clonotype occurred many times. J is TRBJ1-6 and V is TRBV6-5; D perhaps matches TRBD1 (5 bases). V was cut by 4 bases and J by 3 bases, with 13 bases left in between. The CDR3 has 16 amino acids. Germline V gene sequence: CDR1 MNHEY, CDR2 SVGAGI. The CDR3 nucleotides read TGTGCCAGCAGTTCCGAGGGACGGCACTATAATTCACCCCTCCACTTT. It translates to CASSSEGRHYNSPLHF.

The sample holds a few counts of this clonotype. The chain combines TRBV18 with TRBJ1-4; 8 nucleotides line up with TRBD1. J gave up 0 bases and V 4 bases, and 7 bases lay outside the gene matches. The CDR3 consists of 17 residues. Germline CDR1 KGHSH, CDR2 LQKENI. DNA for the CDR3: TGTGCCAGCTCACGCGGACAGGGCCCTGCAACTAATGAAAAACTGTTTTTT. This encodes CASSRGQGPATNEKLFF.

This clonotype showed up many times. V is TRBV28 and J is TRBJ2-5; TRBD1 agrees at 7 bases. Germline values: CDR1 MDHEN, CDR2 SYDVKM. With 6 bases clipped from V and 4 bases from J, the junction kept 5 bases outside the gene matches. CDR3 length: 13 amino acids. The CDR3 sequence: CASSRGQIETQYF. CDR3 DNA sequence: TGTGCCAGCAGCAGGGGACAGATAGAGACCCAGTACTTC. The whole variable domain, remainder taken from reference TRBV28 and TRBJ2-5, is DVKVTQSSRYLVKRTGEKVFLECVQDMDHENMFWYRQDPGLGLRLIYFSYDVKMKEKGDIPEGYSVSREKKERFSLILESASTNQTSMYLCASSRGQIETQYFGPGTRLLVL.

The J gene is TRBJ2-1, the V gene TRBV20-1; either TRBD1 or TRBD2 may fit D (5 bases each). The V end was cut by 0 bases, the J end by 5 bases, with 14 bases between. The germline V gene encodes CDR1 DFQATT and CDR2 SNEGSKA (reference sequence). The CDR3 is made up of 15 amino acids. The CDR3 sequence: CSARDGASIDNEQFF. The CDR3 DNA is TGCAGTGCTAGAGATGGGGCTAGCATAGACAATGAGCAGTTCTTC.

This clonotype has ten or more counts. The chain recombines TRBV2 with TRBJ2-1; TRBD2 is a possible D gene (6 bases). This CDR3 has 17 residues. Per germline, CDR1 SNHLY and CDR2 FYNNEI. Trimming stripped 6 bases from V and 0 bases from J, with 18 bases between. CDR3 DNA sequence: TGTGCCAGCAGCCCAGTCCCGTACGGGAGCTCCTACAATGAGCAGTTCTTC. It encodes CASSPVPYGSSYNEQFF.

V gene TRBV10-2 combines with J gene TRBJ1-2, with D unresolved. Trimming left V 6 bases short and J 5 bases short, with 13 bases between. CDR1 is WSHSY and CDR2 is SAAADI in the germline V gene. CDR3 length: 13 residues. The CDR3 protein is CASSPDRMYGYTF. The CDR3 DNA is TGCGCCAGCAGCCCCGATCGGATGTATGGCTACACCTTC.

V gene TRBV10-3 combines with J gene TRBJ2-3; TRBD1 matches at 7 bases. V trimming: 11 bases; J trimming: 0 bases; junction bases outside the gene matches: 5. CDR1 and CDR2 (germline): ENHRY, SYGVKD. CDR3 size: 13 residues. The CDR3 loop is CAGRTGSTDTQYF. The CDR3, as DNA: TGTGCCGGCAGGACAGGAAGCACAGATACGCAGTATTTT.